Below, 16 T cell receptor beta chains from the same sample are listed, as sequenced in a study of T cell responses to AZD1222 COVID-19 vaccine. The table came from immunoSEQ multiplex PCR; TCRdb's copy has only in-frame clones and leaves some out. Of about 140,000 clones listed, just under 95% are singletons. The specimen comprised peripheral blood, sampled after recovery from COVID-19. Source of these receptors: an adult who had recovered from COVID-19.

This clone has just one count. The chain has TRBV25-1 and TRBJ1-4, with 9 bases that match TRBD1. Germline values: CDR1 MGHDK, CDR2 SYGVNS. V trimming: 5 bases; J trimming: 7 bases; junction bases outside the gene matches: 5. CDR3 size: 14 residues. The CDR3 DNA is TGTGCCAGCAGTCCCCGGACAGGGGTTGAAAAACTGTTTTTT. Its protein product is CASSPRTGVEKLFF.

This chain connects TRBV5-6 to TRBJ2-5, with D maybe TRBD1 (6 bases). The length of the CDR3 is 15 residues. Germline V lookup: CDR1 SGHDT, CDR2 YYEEEE. V gave up 0 bases and J gave up 4 bases, with 13 bases separating them. CDR3 sequence: CASSLVREGGETQYF. The CDR3 coding sequence is TGTGCCAGCAGCTTGGTCAGGGAAGGGGGAGAGACCCAGTACTTC.

V usage is TRBV6-5 and J usage is TRBJ1-6; a weak D match, TRBD1 (5 bases). Germline CDR1 reads MNHEY; CDR2 reads SVGAGI. V lost 6 bases, J lost 7 bases, and 10 bases lay in between. The CDR3 extends over 13 amino acids. The CDR3 DNA reads TGTGCCAGCAGGCCGACAGCCAATTCACCCCTCCACTTT. Translating gives CASRPTANSPLHF.

The rearrangement joins TRBV7-2 to TRBJ1-3; no clear D gene. Germline CDR1 SGHTA, CDR2 FQGNSA. Trimming stripped 1 base from V and 0 bases from J, with 10 bases between. The CDR3 consists of 16 residues. The chain's CDR3 is CASSLDGTSSGNTIYF. CDR3 DNA sequence: TGTGCCAGCAGCTTAGATGGCACTAGCTCTGGAAACACCATATATTTT.

The chain recombines TRBV3-1 (or the pseudogene TRBV3-2) with TRBJ1-6; D unclear. This CDR3 has 14 residues. V lost 2 bases and J lost 11, with 13 bases in between. The germline V gene encodes CDR1 LGHDT and CDR2 YNNKEL (reference sequence). CDR3 sequence reads: CASSQPLGPAPLHF. The CDR3 region has the DNA TGTGCCAGCAGCCAACCCCTTGGTCCGGCACCCCTCCACTTT.

V and J are TRBV6-1 and TRBJ1-1; TRBD1 agrees at 7 bases. CDR3 length: 14 amino acids. Trimming removed 11 bases from V and 1 base from J; junction bases left unmatched: 10. CDR1 is MNHNS and CDR2 is SASEGT in the germline V gene. The CDR3 sequence is CAGSLGTENTEAFF. In DNA, the CDR3 is TGTGCCGGGTCCCTGGGGACAGAGAACACTGAAGCTTTCTTT.

The chain combines TRBV4-2 with TRBJ2-7; 10 positions agree with TRBD2. Germline V gene sequence: CDR1 LGHNA, CDR2 YNFKEQ. V gave up 0 bases and J gave up 2 bases; unmatched junction bases: 7. This CDR3 spans 17 amino acids. The CDR3 sequence is CASSQDLLAGRTYEQYF. In nucleotides, the CDR3 is TGTGCCAGCAGCCAAGATCTACTAGCGGGAAGGACCTACGAGCAGTACTTC.

The genes are TRBV5-1 and TRBJ1-1, with 9 bases identical to TRBD1. Germline assignment: CDR1 SGHRS and CDR2 YFSETQ. This CDR3 is 14 amino acids long. With 4 bases clipped from V and 1 base from J, the junction kept 2 bases outside the gene matches. CDR3 nucleotide sequence: TGCGCCAGCAGCGTGGACAGGGGGAACACTGAAGCTTTCTTT. It is translated as CASSVDRGNTEAFF.

This clone was counted only a few times. The J gene is TRBJ1-3, the V gene TRBV29-1; possible D gene TRBD1, 6 bases. The CDR3 is 14 residues long. V shed 4 bases and J shed 0 bases, with 10 bases lying between them. Germline assignment: CDR1 SQVTM and CDR2 ANQGSEA. The CDR3 spells CSVAGDNSGNTIYF. The CDR3, as DNA: TGCAGCGTTGCTGGGGACAACTCTGGAAACACCATATATTTT.

The V gene is TRBV11-2, the J gene TRBJ1-2; TRBD1 matches at 7 bases. Germline V gene sequence: CDR1 SGHAT, CDR2 FQNNGV. V gave up 6 bases and J gave up 5 bases; unmatched junction bases: 9. The CDR3 has 14 amino acids. DNA for the CDR3: TGTGCCAGCAGTTTCACAGGGGCGCAATATGGCTACACCTTC. It codes for CASSFTGAQYGYTF.

This clone was observed once. This chain uses TRBV6-6 with TRBJ2-4, with D perhaps TRBD1 (6 bases). The CDR3 covers 17 residues. Trimming pared 5 bases from V and 0 bases from J, leaving 17 bases between. Germline values: CDR1 MNHNY, CDR2 SVGAGI (reference sequence). The CDR3 region is CASSPYRAGLAKNIQYF. The CDR3, as DNA: TGTGCCAGCAGTCCCTACAGGGCTGGACTAGCCAAAAACATTCAGTACTTC.

For the CDR3, the DNA is TGTGCCAGCAGTTTTAGATTTCTGGGGAAGAACACTGAAGCTTTCTTT. It yields the protein CASSFRFLGKNTEAFF. The rearrangement uses TRBV27 and TRBJ1-1; D uncertain. This CDR3 is built from 16 residues. Germline loops: CDR1 MNHEY, CDR2 SMNVEV (reference sequence). V was trimmed by 3 bases and J by 1 base, leaving 15 bases between them.

The gene calls are TRBV27 and TRBJ2-5; D not certain. The CDR3 covers 11 residues. V lost 4 bases and J 1 base, leaving 1 base between the germline ends. The germline V gene encodes CDR1 MNHEY and CDR2 SMNVEV (reference sequence). This chain's CDR3 is CASSSQETQYF. The CDR3 bases are TGTGCCAGCAGTTCCCAAGAGACCCAGTACTTC.

The chain is built from TRBV7-3 and TRBJ2-6, with D tentatively TRBD2 (6 bases). With 3 bases removed from V and 2 bases from J, the gap between germline ends came to 8 bases. The CDR3 runs 15 residues. Per the germline V gene, CDR1 is SGHTA and CDR2 is FQGTGA. CDR3 amino acids: CASSFSSAGANVLTF. The CDR3 DNA reads TGTGCCAGCAGCTTTTCTAGCGCTGGGGCCAACGTCCTGACTTTC.

The V gene is TRBV28, the J gene TRBJ2-7; TRBD2 agrees at 8 bases. Germline V gene sequence: CDR1 MDHEN, CDR2 SYDVKM. V was clipped by 7 bases and J by 3 bases; unmatched bases: 11. This CDR3 has 15 amino acids. CDR3 sequence: CASTDRVTSGYEQYF. The CDR3 coding sequence is TGTGCCAGCACCGATAGAGTTACTAGCGGCTACGAGCAGTACTTC.

V is TRBV7-9 and J is TRBJ2-7; maybe TRBD1 (6 bases). Germline V CDR1 and CDR2: SEHNR, FQNEAQ (reference sequence). CDR3 length: 14 residues. V was cut by 3 bases and J by 5 bases, with 14 bases left in between. CDR3 loop: CASSLRQEVDEQYF. CDR3 sequence (DNA): TGTGCCAGCAGCTTGAGACAGGAAGTCGACGAGCAGTACTTC.